The 12 T cell receptor beta chains given below trace back to one sample, sequenced in a study of T cells after yellow fever vaccination. TCRdb re-called the 5' RACE reads through MiXCR, storing one row per CDR3 protein. The table records under 500,000 distinct CDR3 sequences, over 15% of them present only once. The sample was PBMCs, taken before the yellow fever booster vaccination. These TCRs come from a man aged 18 to 29 who received the YFV17D yellow fever vaccine.

In this sample, this clonotype turned up a few times. At one end the junction does not follow the germline gene, possibly because of a read error. The chain employs TRBV7-2 and TRBJ2-2; D might be TRBD2 (5 bases). The CDR3 is 13 amino acids. The germline V gene has CDR1 SGHTA and CDR2 FQGNSA. The CDR3 is CASTLLGAGELFF. The CDR3 DNA is TGTGCCAGCACCTTACTCGGGGCCGGGGAGCTGTTTTTT.

The rearrangement joins TRBV15 to TRBJ2-3; D may match TRBD1 or TRBD2 (6 bases each). Germline CDR1 and CDR2: LNHNV and YYDKDF (reference sequence). The V end was cut by 0 bases, the J end by 2 bases, with 15 bases between. The CDR3 length is 17 residues. The CDR3 region is CATSRDLEGVNTDTQYF. DNA of the CDR3: TGTGCCACCAGCAGAGATCTGGAGGGGGTGAACACAGATACGCAGTATTTT.

A remark on this clonotype: Being one base from a much bigger clone, this may be a read error. The gene calls are TRBV14 and TRBJ2-3; 9 bases fit TRBD2. Germline V lookup: CDR1 SGHDN, CDR2 FVKESK. The CDR3 runs to 14 residues. Trimming cost V 5 bases and J 1 base; bases outside gene matches: 1. The CDR3 nucleotides read TGTGCCAGCAGCATAGCGGGGGGCACAGATACGCAGTATTTT. Translation gives CASSIAGGTDTQYF.

The V gene is TRBV7-9, the J gene TRBJ2-7, with 7 bases fitting TRBD1. Trimming removed 4 bases from V and 3 bases from J; junction bases left unmatched: 6. This CDR3 comprises 14 residues. The V gene's germline CDR1 is SEHNR and CDR2 FQNEAQ (reference sequence). The CDR3: CASSSTGLDYEQYV. CDR3 coding DNA: TGTGCCAGCAGCTCGACAGGGTTAGACTACGAGCAGTACGTC.

The rearrangement uses TRBV5-1 and TRBJ2-3; a possible D gene is TRBD1 (6 bases). Germline V gene lookup returns CDR1 SGHRS and CDR2 YFSETQ. CDR3 length equals 18 residues. Trimming shortened V by 4 bases and J by 0 bases, and 21 bases separated the two germline ends. This chain's CDR3 is CASSTLITGTSSTDTQYF. CDR3 sequence (DNA): TGCGCCAGCAGCACCTTAATCACAGGGACCTCTAGCACAGATACGCAGTATTTT.

The rearrangement uses TRBV3-1 and TRBJ2-1, with 8 nucleotides matching TRBD2. Trimming at V came to 6 bases and at J to 6 bases, leaving 13 bases not matched to a gene. Germline loops: CDR1 LGHDT, CDR2 YNNKEL (reference sequence). The CDR3 sequence is 16 residues long. CDR3 in amino acids: CASSSRSGLVGNEQFF. As DNA, the CDR3 is TGTGCCAGCAGTTCCCGTTCGGGACTAGTGGGCAATGAGCAGTTCTTC.

The rearrangement links TRBV15 to TRBJ2-4, with 14 bases aligning to TRBD2. Germline lookup yields CDR1 LNHNV and CDR2 YYDKDF (reference sequence). The CDR3 loop spans 18 amino acids. The ends lost 5 bases at V and 0 bases at J; junction bases unmatched: 6. The CDR3 protein is CATSRGLAGGVAKNIQYF. The CDR3 DNA reads TGTGCCACCAGCCGCGGACTAGCGGGGGGTGTAGCCAAAAACATTCAGTACTTC. The whole variable domain, filled in from reference TRBV15 and TRBJ2-4, reads DAMVIQNPRYQVTQFGKPVTLSCSQTLNHNVMYWYQQKSSQAPKLLFHYYDKDFNNEADTPDNFQSRRPNTSFCFLDIRSPGLGDTAMYLCATSRGLAGGVAKNIQYFGAGTRLSVL.

The table lists this clonotype with a few counts. The chain links TRBV6-6 to TRBJ1-6, with D possibly matching TRBD1 (6 bases). The CDR3 loop spans 15 amino acids. V gave up 4 bases and J gave up 6 bases, with 13 bases separating them. Per germline, CDR1 MNHNY and CDR2 SVGAGI (reference sequence). The CDR3 is CASSFRDTLNSPLHF. As DNA, the CDR3 is TGTGCCAGCAGTTTCCGGGACACACTTAATTCACCCCTCCACTTT.

This clonotype was seen only a few times. This chain joins TRBV19 and TRBJ1-5; D remains unclear. The CDR3 totals 14 residues. CDR1 and CDR2 (germline): LNHDA, SQIVND (reference sequence). V lost 5 bases, J lost 1 base, and 9 bases lay in between. CDR3: CASSDLWSNQPQHF. CDR3 DNA: TGTGCCAGTAGTGACCTGTGGAGCAATCAGCCCCAGCATTTT.

This chain links TRBV7-2 with TRBJ2-3; D may be TRBD2 (6 bases). CDR3 length: 13 amino acids. Germline V CDR1 and CDR2: SGHTA, FQGNSA. Trimming cost V 3 bases and J 14 bases, with 18 bases left between them. CDR3 loop: CASSFRDSSWRYF. The CDR3 nucleotides read TGTGCCAGCAGCTTCCGGGACTCCAGTTGGAGGTATTTT.

V gene TRBV4-3 combines with J gene TRBJ2-5; D gene uncertain. The CDR3 spans 13 residues. Germline V gives CDR1 LGHNA, CDR2 YSLEER. The ends were cut back, 2 bases at V and 2 bases at J, with 6 bases in the middle. The CDR3 region has the DNA TGCGCCAGCAGCCAATTCCAACAAGAGACCCAGTACTTC. Translation gives CASSQFQQETQYF.

The gene calls are TRBV6-5 and TRBJ1-1; D gene ambiguous. Germline values: CDR1 MNHEY, CDR2 SVGAGI. The V and J ends lost 8 bases and 4 bases respectively, with 14 bases between them. CDR3 size: 13 residues. This chain's CDR3 is CASARQERTEAFF. CDR3 DNA sequence: TGTGCCAGCGCTCGGCAGGAACGCACTGAAGCTTTCTTT.